The entry below gives a single T cell receptor (beta chain) sequence along with its context. What it binds is unknown. It was with a sample-barcoded 5' primer and a J-beta primer mix that a second PCR of roughly 6 to 11 cycles was run. TCRdb processed the 5' RACE reads anew with MiXCR; each CDR3 protein has one entry. The sample has about 600,000 distinct CDR3 sequences; about 45% are singletons. The CDR3 runs 16 residues. The germline V gene has CDR1 LGHNA and CDR2 YNFKEQ. Trimming removed 5 bases from V and 2 bases from J; junction bases left unmatched: 8. Total RNA extracted from each sample amounted to at least 5.5 micrograms. The data were taken from a study of blood T cells in healthy people across ages. About the study: Per every two T cells, about one barcoded beta molecule was captured by template switching. General study findings and limits: Strong correlation was found linking TCR beta diversity to naive T cell percentage. Unsorted PBMC material precluded a definitive naive versus antigen-experienced comparison.

Sequencing was done on a sample of blood. The chain couples TRBV4-2 to TRBJ2-3, with 9 nucleotides matching TRBD1. This clonotype was sampled from a man aged 80 or over in good health. DNA for the CDR3: TGTGCCAGCAGCTACCTACAGGGGGCCTCCACAGATACGCAGTATTTT. This sequence encodes CASSYLQGASTDTQYF.